Listed below are T cell receptor beta chains from one sample, sequenced in a study of blood T cell repertoires in COVID-19. Sequencing was performed with immunoSEQ multiplex PCR; in TCRdb, only in-frame clones are kept and a portion is missing. In the table there are 100,000 to 150,000 clones, around 81% of which are singletons. Source material: peripheral blood. Source of these receptors: a woman in her forties or fifties with acute or convalescent COVID-19. Each CDR3 is given with its conserved first and last residue. D genes are given only for firm matches. Expanded clones are given a class, and other clones once, few, many or no size at all.

V,size,D,length,J,DNA,CDR3
TRBV3-1/TRBV3-2,few,TRBD2,18,TRBJ2-1,TGTGCCAGCAGACCGGGACTAGCGGGAGTTCAGTCCTACAATGAGCAGTTCTTC,CASRPGLAGVQSYNEQFF
TRBV7-3,.,TRBD2,16,TRBJ2-5,TGTGCCAGCAGCTCTGTACCCGGGGGCGGGAGGGACTCCCAGTACTTC,CASSSVPGGGRDSQYF
TRBV5-1,many,TRBD1,18,TRBJ1-3,TGCGCCAGCAGCCCAGGGACAGCCGCAGTAAGCTCTGGAAACACCATATATTTT,CASSPGTAAVSSGNTIYF
TRBV28,.,TRBD1,15,TRBJ1-1,TGTGCCAGCAGTTTATCGCCAGGGGGGATCACTGAAGCTTTCTTT,CASSLSPGGITEAFF
TRBV9,.,TRBD1,13,TRBJ2-7,TGTGCCAGCAGCCCCGGACAGGCCTACGAGCAGTACTTC,CASSPGQAYEQYF
TRBV30,many,TRBD1,14,TRBJ1-6,TGTGCCTGGCGGACAGGGCGGGTTAATTCACCCCTCCACTTT,CAWRTGRVNSPLHF
TRBV7-8,once,TRBD2,19,TRBJ2-2,TGTGCCAGCAGCCATAGTGGGACTAGCGGGAGGGAGGCCACCGGGGAGCTGTTTTTT,CASSHSGTSGREATGELFF
TRBV7-3,.,.,14,TRBJ2-2,TGTGCCAGCAGCTCGACAGGGAACACCGGGGAGCTGTTTTTT,CASSSTGNTGELFF
TRBV14,.,.,15,TRBJ2-6,TGTGCCAGCAGCTCACAGGGTTCTGGGGCCAACGTCCTGACTTTC,CASSSQGSGANVLTF
TRBV28,.,.,14,TRBJ2-3,TGTGCCAGCAGGACCTTTAGCGGCACAGATACGCAGTATTTT,CASRTFSGTDTQYF
TRBV5-4,.,TRBD2,17,TRBJ2-7,TGTGCCAGCAGCTTGCCCGCTGGCGGGGGGGGGCCCTACGAGCAGTACTTC,CASSLPAGGGGPYEQYF
TRBV5-1,few,TRBD1,16,TRBJ2-3,TGCGCCAGCAGCTCGGGACAGGGGGCCGGCACAGATACGCAGTATTTT,CASSSGQGAGTDTQYF
TRBV5-1,.,TRBD1,13,TRBJ2-7,TGCGCCAGCAGCTTCTTACAGGGGGACGAGCAGTACTTC,CASSFLQGDEQYF
TRBV7-9,.,.,12,TRBJ1-1,TGTGCCAGCAGCTTACAGGGATATGAAGCTTTCTTT,CASSLQGYEAFF
TRBV2,.,.,15,TRBJ1-6,TGTGCCAGCAAGGGCAGACAGGCCTATAATTCACCCCTCCACTTT,CASKGRQAYNSPLHF
TRBV5-1,.,.,15,TRBJ2-3,TGCGCCAGCAGCTTCTGGGCTGGCGGCACAGATACGCAGTATTTT,CASSFWAGGTDTQYF
TRBV11-2,.,.,15,TRBJ2-7,TGTGCCAGCAGCTTAGAACCCGCGAGCTCCTACGAGCAGTACTTC,CASSLEPASSYEQYF
TRBV13,.,.,11,TRBJ2-7,TGTGCCAGCAGCTCCCGCTACGAGCAGTACTTC,CASSSRYEQYF
TRBV9,.,.,14,TRBJ1-5,TGTGCCAGCAGCGGGCCAGGTTCGAATCAGCCCCAGCATTTT,CASSGPGSNQPQHF
TRBV30,.,.,15,TRBJ2-2,TGTGCCTGGAGTTTATTGGGGCGCGACACCGGGGAGCTGTTTTTT,CAWSLLGRDTGELFF
TRBV7-9,.,TRBD2,16,TRBJ2-1,TGTGCCAGCAGCTTAGCTAGCGGGGTTCTAGGCAATGAGCAGTTCTTC,CASSLASGVLGNEQFF
TRBV2,.,.,13,TRBJ1-5,TGTGCCAGCAGTGCACAGGGACCTCAGCCCCAGCATTTT,CASSAQGPQPQHF
TRBV7-7,.,TRBD2,14,TRBJ2-1,TGTGCTAGCAGCTTAGCGGGCACCTACAATGAGCAGTTCTTC,CASSLAGTYNEQFF
TRBV7-6,.,TRBD2,15,TRBJ2-1,TGTGCCAGCAGCTTAGCAAGCGGGGGGGCCGGGGAGCAGTTCTTC,CASSLASGGAGEQFF
TRBV29-1,.,.,14,TRBJ2-2,TGCAGCGTCAAGAGGGAACAGAGCACCGGGGAGCTGTTTTTT,CSVKREQSTGELFF
TRBV24-1,.,.,16,TRBJ2-7,TGTGCCACCAGTGATAAGAGGGAGACCAGCTCCTACGAGCAGTACTTC,CATSDKRETSSYEQYF
TRBV6-5,.,.,13,TRBJ1-2,TGTGCCAGCAGTCCACGGAGGGCCCTTGGCTACACCTTC,CASSPRRALGYTF
TRBV7-6,.,TRBD1,15,TRBJ1-2,TGTGCCAGCAGCAACCGACAGGGGCCGATCTATGGCTACACCTTC,CASSNRQGPIYGYTF
TRBV6-2/TRBV6-3,.,TRBD1,11,TRBJ1-1,TGTGCCAGCAGTTTGGCAGGGGGTGCTTTCTTT,CASSLAGGAFF
TRBV19,.,TRBD1,17,TRBJ1-1,TGTGCCAGTAGTTCCAGGGGGCCCGCCTTGGAGAACACTGAAGCTTTCTTT,CASSSRGPALENTEAFF
TRBV2,.,TRBD1,14,TRBJ1-4,TGTGCCAGCATCCGGGGGACAGGGGATGAAAAACTGTTTTTT,CASIRGTGDEKLFF
TRBV9,.,.,14,TRBJ1-2,TGTGCCAGCACCCCCCTGGCGGAAAACTATGGCTACACCTTC,CASTPLAENYGYTF
TRBV5-5,.,.,16,TRBJ1-3,TGTGCCAGCAGCTTGTTTGCTGAGAGCTCTGGAAACACCATATATTTT,CASSLFAESSGNTIYF
TRBV27,once,.,14,TRBJ1-6,TGTGCCAGCAGTTTACGGCAGGTTAATTCACCCCTCCACTTT,CASSLRQVNSPLHF
TRBV6-5,.,.,13,TRBJ1-2,TGTGCCAGCAGGGAGGCGGTTTACTATGGCTACACCTTC,CASREAVYYGYTF